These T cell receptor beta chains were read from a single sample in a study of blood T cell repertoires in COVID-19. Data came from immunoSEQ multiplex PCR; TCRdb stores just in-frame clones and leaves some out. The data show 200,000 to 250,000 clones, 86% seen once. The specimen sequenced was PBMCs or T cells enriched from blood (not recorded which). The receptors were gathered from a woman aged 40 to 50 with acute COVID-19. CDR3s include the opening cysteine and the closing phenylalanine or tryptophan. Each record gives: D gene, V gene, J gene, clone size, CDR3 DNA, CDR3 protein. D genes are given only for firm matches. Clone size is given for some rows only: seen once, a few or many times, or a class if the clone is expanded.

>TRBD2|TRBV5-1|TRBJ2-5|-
TGCGCCAGCAGCCCGAACGGCGGGGGGCGGGTTGGCGCGGCCCAGTACTTC
CASSPNGGGRVGAAQYF
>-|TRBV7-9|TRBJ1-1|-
TGTGCCAGCAGAGCGGGTGTTTGGTCGAAAAACACTGAAGCTTTCTTT
CASRAGVWSKNTEAFF
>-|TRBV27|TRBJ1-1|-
TGTGCCAGCAGTTTCCCGGGGAACACTGAAGCTTTCTTT
CASSFPGNTEAFF
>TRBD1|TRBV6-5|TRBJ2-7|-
TGTGCCAGCAGTCGACAGGGAGTGGACTACGAGCAGTACTTC
CASSRQGVDYEQYF
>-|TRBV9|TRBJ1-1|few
TGTGCCAGCAGCGTAGCGCCAGGCAACACTGAAGCTTTCTTT
CASSVAPGNTEAFF
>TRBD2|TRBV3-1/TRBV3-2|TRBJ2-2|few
TGTGCCAGCAGCCTGGCGGGGGCCGGGGAGCTGTTTTTT
CASSLAGAGELFF
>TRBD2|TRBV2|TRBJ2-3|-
TGTGCCAGCAGCCGAACTACTAGCGGGGTTAGCACAGATACGCAGTATTTT
CASSRTTSGVSTDTQYF
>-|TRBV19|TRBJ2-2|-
TGTGCCAGTAGTATCCGGCAGGCGAACACCGGGGAGCTGTTTTTT
CASSIRQANTGELFF
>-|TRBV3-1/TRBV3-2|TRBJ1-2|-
TGTGCCAGCAGCCAAGCCGGCAGTTCTCGGCGGTCAAACTATGGCTACACCTTC
CASSQAGSSRRSNYGYTF
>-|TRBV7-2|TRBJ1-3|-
TGTGCCAGCAGCCCCCAGGGAGGAAACACCATATATTTT
CASSPQGGNTIYF
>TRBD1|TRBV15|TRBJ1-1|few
TGTGCCACCAGCAGCGGGACAGGGGGCCTCACTGAAGCTTTCTTT
CATSSGTGGLTEAFF
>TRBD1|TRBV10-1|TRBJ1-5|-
TGCGCCAGGGCAGGTGGGACAGGGTTGCAGAGGACACTGTGTAGCAATCAGCCCCAGCATTTT
CARAGGTGLQRTLCSNQPQHF
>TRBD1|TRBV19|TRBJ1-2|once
TGTGCCAGTACCCGGGACAGGGTAAGGGGCTACACCTTC
CASTRDRVRGYTF
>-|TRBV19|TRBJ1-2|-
TGTGCCAGTAGTATAGTTTGGGGCAGGGAAGATGGCTACACCTTC
CASSIVWGREDGYTF
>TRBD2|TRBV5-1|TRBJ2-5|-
TGCGCCAGCAGCCCGGGACTAGCGGGGCAAGAGACCCAGTACTTC
CASSPGLAGQETQYF
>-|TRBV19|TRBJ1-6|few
TGTGCCAGTAGTATAGGCGGTGAGATCCTCCACTTT
CASSIGGEILHF
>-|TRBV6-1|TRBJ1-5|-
TGTGCCAGCAGTGAAGGGGCATTCAATCAGCCCCAGCATTTT
CASSEGAFNQPQHF
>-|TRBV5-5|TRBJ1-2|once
TGTGCCAGCAGCTTGGCGAGTGCGGGACTGCGCGCTGGCCTATCCTTC
CASSLASAGLRAGLSF
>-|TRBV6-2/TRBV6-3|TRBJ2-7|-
TGTGCCAGCAGTTCCCCAGCGAGCTTGCAGTACTTC
CASSSPASLQYF
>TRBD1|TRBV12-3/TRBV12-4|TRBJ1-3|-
TGTGCCAGCGACAGGGCTGGAAACACCATATATTTT
CASDRAGNTIYF
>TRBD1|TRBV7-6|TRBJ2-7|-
TGTGCCAGCAGCGCCTCGGGACAGCCGATCTCGGAGCAGTACTTC
CASSASGQPISEQYF
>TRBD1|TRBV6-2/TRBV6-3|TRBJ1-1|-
TGTGCCAGCAGTTACTCGAGCGAGACAGGGGCGATCACTGAAGCTTTCTTT
CASSYSSETGAITEAFF
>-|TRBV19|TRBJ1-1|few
TGTGCCAGTAGTATACCATTCACAGGGACACTGAACACTGAAGCTTTCTTT
CASSIPFTGTLNTEAFF
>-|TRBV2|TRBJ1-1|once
TGTGCCAGCAGAGAAGGAGCGGGGGCGGTGAACACTGAAGCTTTCTTT
CASREGAGAVNTEAFF
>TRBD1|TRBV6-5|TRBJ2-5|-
TGTGCCAGCAGACAGTTCGTAGGGACAGGCAAGACCCAGTACTTC
CASRQFVGTGKTQYF
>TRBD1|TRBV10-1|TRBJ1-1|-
TGCGCCAGCAGTGGGGACACAGGGGTGGCCACTGAAGCTTTCTTT
CASSGDTGVATEAFF
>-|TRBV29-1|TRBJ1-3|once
TGCAGCGTTGAAGACGGTGGAAACACCATATATTTT
CSVEDGGNTIYF